These 9 T cell receptor beta chains came from one sample sequenced in a study of CD8 T cells in ankylosing spondylitis (dated by TCRdb to between 2016 and 2019). Library prep was done by 5' RACE. Sequencing was carried out with an Illumina HiSeq 2500. TCRdb reanalyzed the raw reads on its own, using fastp at Q25 for trimming and MiXCR for clone calling, and kept in-frame beta chains. Each entry is one CDR3 protein sequence, shown with its most common DNA and genes. The sample table holds fewer than 200,000 distinct CDR3 sequences, of which around a sixth were seen once. The ten largest clones take up 4.3% of the sample. Sequencing was performed on blood, either unsorted or a sorted T cell fraction (not recorded which). These receptors came from a male donor under 30 with ankylosing spondylitis or in good health (not recorded which). Donor details come from another sample of the same person, matched by shared clones.

The sample holds many counts of this clonotype. The chain links TRBV7-8 to TRBJ2-3, with a possible D match to TRBD2 (5 bases). Trimming shortened V by 1 base and J by 4 bases, and 12 bases separated the two germline ends. The CDR3 consists of 15 residues. Per germline, CDR1 SGHVS and CDR2 FQNEAQ. This chain's CDR3 is CASSLGRLAPDTQYF. CDR3 DNA: TGTGCCAGCAGCTTAGGGAGGCTAGCCCCAGATACGCAGTATTTT. Complete variable domain (other parts from reference TRBV7-8 and TRBJ2-3): GAGVSQSPRYKVAKRGQDVALRCDPISGHVSLFWYQQALGQGPEFLTYFQNEAQLDKSGLPSDRFFAERPEGSVSTLKIQRTQQEDSAVYLCASSLGRLAPDTQYFGPGTRLTVL.

This chain joins TRBV20-1 and TRBJ1-4; D ambiguous. V shed 2 bases and J shed 6 bases, with 7 bases lying between them. Germline loops: CDR1 DFQATT, CDR2 SNEGSKA (reference sequence). This CDR3 spans 12 amino acids. The CDR3 DNA follows: TGCAGTGCTAGACAGTGGGATGAAAAACTGTTTTTT. Translating gives CSARQWDEKLFF.

The chain has TRBV7-9 and TRBJ2-1, with 10 bases fitting TRBD2. Unmatched junction bases numbered 24, after V lost 6 bases and J lost 7 bases. This CDR3 is 20 amino acids long. Germline V gives CDR1 SEHNR, CDR2 FQNEAQ (reference sequence). The chain's CDR3 is CASRVRQGDSPSGRWNEQFF. The CDR3 DNA follows: TGTGCCAGCAGGGTCAGACAAGGGGACTCCCCTAGCGGGAGATGGAATGAGCAGTTCTTC.

This clonotype occurred many times. The chain couples TRBV2 to TRBJ2-1, with D perhaps matching TRBD2 (6 bases). The CDR3 is 13 residues long. Germline V gene data show CDR1 as SNHLY and CDR2 as FYNNEI. V was pared by 6 bases and J by 6 bases, with 12 bases between. This CDR3 is CASRGPGGNEQFF. CDR3 DNA sequence: TGTGCCAGCAGGGGCCCCGGGGGCAATGAGCAGTTCTTC.

This clonotype was seen at least ten times. The gene calls are TRBV29-1 and TRBJ2-2, with D possibly being TRBD1 (6 bases). CDR1 is SQVTM, CDR2 ANQGSEA, per germline. This CDR3 comprises 14 residues. Deletions cut 4 bases from V and 0 bases from J, with 9 bases between. CDR3 residues: CSVAGHSNTGELFF. The CDR3 DNA reads TGCAGCGTTGCGGGACACTCGAACACCGGGGAGCTGTTTTTT.

This clonotype occurred many times. The chain is built from TRBV6-5 and TRBJ1-2, with 7 bases lining up with TRBD1. The germline V gene encodes CDR1 MNHEY and CDR2 SVGAGI. CDR3 length: 16 residues. The J segment lost 6 bases and the V segment lost 1 base, leaving 11 bases of the junction unmatched. The CDR3 loop is CASSYLKFDRADGYTF. The CDR3 DNA reads TGTGCCAGCAGTTACTTAAAGTTCGACAGGGCGGATGGCTACACCTTC.

This clonotype was counted at least ten times. V usage is TRBV4-3 and J usage is TRBJ2-1; either TRBD1 or TRBD2 may fit D (5 bases each). Germline CDR1 LGHNA, CDR2 YSLEER. V was shortened by 0 bases and J by 6 bases, with 12 bases between the two germline ends. This CDR3 region has 15 residues. CDR3 bases: TGCGCCAGCAGCCAAGATAGTCGGGACGGCAATGAGCAGTTCTTC. Translated, it gives CASSQDSRDGNEQFF.

This clonotype occurred many times. The V gene is TRBV14, the J gene TRBJ2-5, with D possibly being TRBD1 or TRBD2 (6 bases each). The CDR3 covers 17 residues. Deletions cut 0 bases from V and 2 bases from J, with 16 bases between. The germline CDR1 and CDR2 sequences are SGHDN and FVKESK. In DNA, the CDR3 is TGTGCCAGCAGCCAAGAGGGGGCGGGAAGACCTCAAGAGACCCAGTACTTC. This translates into CASSQEGAGRPQETQYF.

This clonotype was picked up many times. This rearrangement joins TRBV7-9 to TRBJ2-3; D gene uncertain. Germline V lookup: CDR1 SEHNR, CDR2 FQNEAQ (reference sequence). The V gene lost 3 bases and the J gene lost 3 bases, with 4 bases spanning the gap. The length of the CDR3 is 12 residues. The DNA for the CDR3 is TGTGCCAGCAGCTTGAGGACAGATACGCAGTATTTT. Translation gives CASSLRTDTQYF.